Included here is one T cell receptor (beta chain) sequence, with context. These data originate in a study of blood T cell repertoires in COVID-19. As for the study in general: COVID-19 samples from acute and convalescent phases originated in the United States, Italy and Spain. PBMCs, B-cell-depleted T cells, or T cells were the source of the cDNA or gDNA that made up the material.

The CDR3 is made up of 18 amino acids. V was clipped by 5 bases and J by 4 bases; unmatched bases: 15. Germline V CDR1 and CDR2: SEHNR, FQNEAQ (reference sequence). Sequenced by immunoSEQ multiplex PCR; TCRdb stores in-frame clones only, minus some. Here the sample spans over 85,000 clones, 70% to 90% being singletons. This sequence joins TRBV7-9 and TRBJ2-5; 11 bases match TRBD2. Sequencing was performed on peripheral blood. This TCR was sampled from a human donor in a cohort sampled during active COVID-19. CDR3 in amino acids: CASSPPQPPSGGRETQYF. In DNA form, the CDR3 reads TGTGCCAGCAGCCCCCCCCAGCCCCCTAGCGGGGGGAGAGAGACCCAGTACTTC. Based on the CDR3 plus reference TRBV7-9 and TRBJ2-5, the full variable domain is DTGVSQNPRHKITKRGQNVTFRCDPISEHNRLYWYRQTLGQGPEFLTYFQNEAQLEKSRLLSDRFSAERPKGSFSTLEIQRTEQGDSAMYLCASSPPQPPSGGRETQYFGPGTRLLVL.